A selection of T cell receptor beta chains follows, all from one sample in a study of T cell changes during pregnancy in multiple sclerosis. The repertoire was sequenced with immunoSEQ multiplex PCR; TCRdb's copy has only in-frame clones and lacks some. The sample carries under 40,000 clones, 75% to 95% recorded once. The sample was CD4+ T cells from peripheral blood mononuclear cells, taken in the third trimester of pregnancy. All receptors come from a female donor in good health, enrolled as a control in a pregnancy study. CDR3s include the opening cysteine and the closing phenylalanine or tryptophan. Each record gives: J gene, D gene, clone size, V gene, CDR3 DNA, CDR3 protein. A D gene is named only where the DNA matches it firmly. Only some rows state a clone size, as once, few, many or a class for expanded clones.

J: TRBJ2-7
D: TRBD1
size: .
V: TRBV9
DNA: TGTGCCAGCAGCGTAGTACCGGGGAGGAACCCCGGACAGGGGACATCCTACGAGCAGTACTTC
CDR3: CASSVVPGRNPGQGTSYEQYF

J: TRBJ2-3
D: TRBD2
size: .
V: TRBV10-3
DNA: TGTGCCTCCGGGGAAAAGGGAGGGGTCACAGATACGCAGTATTTT
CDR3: CASGEKGGVTDTQYF

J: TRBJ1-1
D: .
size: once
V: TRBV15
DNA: TGTGCCACCAGCAGAGAATCCGCATGGGCAGGCATGAACACTGAAGCTTTCTTT
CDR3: CATSRESAWAGMNTEAFF

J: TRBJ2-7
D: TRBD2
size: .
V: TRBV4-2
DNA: TGTGCCAGCAGCCAAGCCCGAGGTTACAGCGGGAGCCACGAGCAGTACTTC
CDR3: CASSQARGYSGSHEQYF

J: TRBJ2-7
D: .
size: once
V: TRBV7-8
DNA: TGTGCCAGCAGAGCGGACAGGGACTATCTTTCCGAGCAGTACTTC
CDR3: CASRADRDYLSEQYF

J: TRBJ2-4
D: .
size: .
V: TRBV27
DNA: TGTGCCAGCAGTCTAAGCGCCCTAGCCAAAAACATTCAGTACTTC
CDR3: CASSLSALAKNIQYF

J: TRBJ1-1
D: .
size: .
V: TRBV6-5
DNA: TGTGCCAGCATCCCGACAGGAAGGTCCACTGAAGCTTTCTTT
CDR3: CASIPTGRSTEAFF

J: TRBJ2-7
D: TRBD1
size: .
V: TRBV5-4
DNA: TGTGCCAGCAGCCCGGGGGGCGCGGGACAGGGGGCCGAGCAGTACTTC
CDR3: CASSPGGAGQGAEQYF

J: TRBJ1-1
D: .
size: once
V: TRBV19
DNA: TGTGCCGTACAGGCCTACACTGAAGCTTTCTTT
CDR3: CAVQAYTEAFF

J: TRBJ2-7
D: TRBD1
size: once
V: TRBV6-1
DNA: TGTGCCAGCAGGGAGGGAGGGACAGGGGTGTACGAGCAGTACTTC
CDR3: CASREGGTGVYEQYF

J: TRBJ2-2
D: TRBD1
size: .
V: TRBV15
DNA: TGTGCCACCAGCAAGGGGACAGGGGTCCTCTACACCGGGGAGCTGTTTTTT
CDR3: CATSKGTGVLYTGELFF

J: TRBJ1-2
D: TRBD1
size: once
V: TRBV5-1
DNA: TGCGCCAGCAGCGGGGGACAGGGTATGGGCTACACCTTC
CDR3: CASSGGQGMGYTF

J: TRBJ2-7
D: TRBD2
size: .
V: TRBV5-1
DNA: TGCGCCAGCAGCCTCGGGGTAGCGGGGACCTACGAGCAGTACTTC
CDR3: CASSLGVAGTYEQYF

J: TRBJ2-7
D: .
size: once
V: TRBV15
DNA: TGTGCCACCAGCAGAGATGGATGGGGGCTCAACCTCTACGAGCAGTACTTC
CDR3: CATSRDGWGLNLYEQYF

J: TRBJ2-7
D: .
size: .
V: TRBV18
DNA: TGTGCCAGCTCACAAGTGGTCGGGATGGGTTACGAGCAGTACTTC
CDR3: CASSQVVGMGYEQYF

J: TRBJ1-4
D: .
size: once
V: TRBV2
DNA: TGTGCCAGCAGTGACGTCCCCGGGGGTGAAAAACTGTTTTTT
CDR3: CASSDVPGGEKLFF

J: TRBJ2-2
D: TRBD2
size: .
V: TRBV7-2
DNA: TGTGCCAGCAGCGCTCGGACTAGCGGAACCGGGGAGCTGTTTTTT
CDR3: CASSARTSGTGELFF

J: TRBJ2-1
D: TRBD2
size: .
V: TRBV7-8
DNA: TGTGCCAGCAGCCTAGGCGGGGCGGGGGGATCCTACAATGAGCAGTTCTTC
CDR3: CASSLGGAGGSYNEQFF

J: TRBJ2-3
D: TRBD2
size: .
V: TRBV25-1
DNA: TGTGCCAGCAGTGGTTACGCGGGAGCCGGCACAGATACGCAGTATTTT
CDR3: CASSGYAGAGTDTQYF

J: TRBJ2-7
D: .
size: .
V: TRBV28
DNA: TGTGCCAGCAGGGAGAATCGTTACGAGCAGTACTTC
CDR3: CASRENRYEQYF

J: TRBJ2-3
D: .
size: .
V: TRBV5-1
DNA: TGCGCCAGCAGCGCAGGGGCAGATACGCAGTATTTT
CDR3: CASSAGADTQYF

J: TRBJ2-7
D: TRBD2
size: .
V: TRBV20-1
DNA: TGCAGTACGACTAGCGCCTACGAGCAGTACTTC
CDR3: CSTTSAYEQYF

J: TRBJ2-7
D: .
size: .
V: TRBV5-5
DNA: TGTGCCAGCAGAGAAGGTGGACAGTACTACGAGCAGTACTTC
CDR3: CASREGGQYYEQYF

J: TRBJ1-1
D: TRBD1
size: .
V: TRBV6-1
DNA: TGTGCCAGCAGTCCCCGGGACAGGGAAGGGACTGAAGCTTTCTTT
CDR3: CASSPRDREGTEAFF

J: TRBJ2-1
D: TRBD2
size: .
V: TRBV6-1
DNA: TGTGCCACCATACTAGCGGGGGGGCCCAATGAGCAGTTCTTC
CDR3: CATILAGGPNEQFF

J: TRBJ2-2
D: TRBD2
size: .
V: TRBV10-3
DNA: TGTGCCATCAGTGAGTCCCTAGCGGGGGGGCCTAGCACCGGGGAGCTGTTTTTT
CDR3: CAISESLAGGPSTGELFF

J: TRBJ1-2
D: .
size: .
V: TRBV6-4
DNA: TGTGCCAGCAGTCAAAACCGGGACAACCTAAACTATGGCTACACCTTC
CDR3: CASSQNRDNLNYGYTF

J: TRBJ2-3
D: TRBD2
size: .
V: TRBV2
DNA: TGTGCCAGCTGCGGCGGGGGGGAATCAGATACGCAGTATTTT
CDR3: CASCGGGESDTQYF

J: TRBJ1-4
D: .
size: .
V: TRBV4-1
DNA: TGCGCCAGCAGCCAAGATGAAGGGGCAACTAATGAAAAACTGTTTTTT
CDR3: CASSQDEGATNEKLFF

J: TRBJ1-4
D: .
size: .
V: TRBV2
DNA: TGTGCCACACGGGGAGTTAATGAAAAACTGTTTTTT
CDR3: CATRGVNEKLFF

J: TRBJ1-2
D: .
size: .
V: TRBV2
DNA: TGTGCCAGCAGGCCCGCCGTCGGCTATGGCTACACCTTC
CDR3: CASRPAVGYGYTF

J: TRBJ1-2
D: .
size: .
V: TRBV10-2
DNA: TGCGCCAGCAGTGAGTCGCAGGTCTCCTATGGCTACACCTTC
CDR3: CASSESQVSYGYTF

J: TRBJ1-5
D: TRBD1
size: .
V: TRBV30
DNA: TGTGCCTGGAACAGGGGTGAACGGCAGCCCCAGCATTTT
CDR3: CAWNRGERQPQHF

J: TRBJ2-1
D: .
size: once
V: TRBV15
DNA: TGTGCCACCAGCAACATTGATGAGCAGTTCTTC
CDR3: CATSNIDEQFF

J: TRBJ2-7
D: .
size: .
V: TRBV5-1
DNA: TGCGCCAGCAGCCATGGAGCATCCGTGGCCTACGAGCAGTACTTC
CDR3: CASSHGASVAYEQYF

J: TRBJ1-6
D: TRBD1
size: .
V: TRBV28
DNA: TGTGCCAGCAGTACAACCGGGACAGGGTATTCACCCCTCCACTTT
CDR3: CASSTTGTGYSPLHF

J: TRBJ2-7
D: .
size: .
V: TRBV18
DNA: TGTGCCAGCTCACCGGCGGGGCTCTACGAGCAGTACTTC
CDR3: CASSPAGLYEQYF

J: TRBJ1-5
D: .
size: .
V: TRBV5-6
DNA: TGTGCCAGCAGCTCGGGACTCCAGGAAGATCAGCCCCAGCATTTT
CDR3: CASSSGLQEDQPQHF

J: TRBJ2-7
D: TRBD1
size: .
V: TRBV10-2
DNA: TGCGCCAGCAGTGAGAGTAACAGGGGGGCCTACGAGCAGTACTTC
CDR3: CASSESNRGAYEQYF

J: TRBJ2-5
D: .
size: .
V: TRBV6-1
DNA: TGTGCCAGCAGTGACGTGGGGCCACAAGAGACCCAGTACTTC
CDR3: CASSDVGPQETQYF

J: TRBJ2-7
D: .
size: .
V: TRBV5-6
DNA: TGTGCCAGCAGCCGGAGGGGGGGGGCGACATCCTACGAGCAGTACTTC
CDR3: CASSRRGGATSYEQYF